These T cell receptor beta chains were read from a single sample in a study of T cells in Graves' hyperthyroidism and ophthalmopathy. TCRdb processed the multiplex PCR reads anew with MiXCR; each CDR3 protein has one entry. The sample comprises approximately 700,000 distinct CDR3 sequences, over 15% of which are singletons, and approximately 8.4% rests with the top ten. The sample taken for sequencing was blood. The receptors were gathered from a man aged 18 to 30 with Graves' hyperthyroidism. Both conserved end residues are part of each CDR3. Each record gives: D gene, V gene, clone size, J gene, CDR3 protein, CDR3 DNA. D genes are given only for firm matches. Not all rows give a size; the values are once, few, many and, for expanded clones, a class.

NA	TRBV27	NA	TRBJ1-4	CASSFSTSNEKLFF	TGTGCCAGCAGTTTTTCCACCTCTAATGAAAAACTGTTTTTT
NA	TRBV7-9	many	TRBJ2-2	CASSLGTIHTGELFF	TGTGCCAGCAGCTTAGGGACTATCCACACCGGGGAGCTGTTTTTT
TRBD2	TRBV30	few	TRBJ2-2	CAWSSSFLTSGLTGELFF	TGTGCCTGGAGCTCCTCCTTCCTGACTAGCGGGCTCACCGGGGAGCTGTTTTTT
NA	TRBV10-3	few	TRBJ2-5	CAISESAETQYF	TGTGCCATCAGTGAGTCCGCGGAGACCCAGTACTTC
NA	TRBV5-1	NA	TRBJ2-5	CASSLAGGGGQETQYF	TGCGCCAGCAGCTTGGCCGGCGGAGGGGGACAAGAGACCCAGTACTTC
NA	TRBV10-2	few	TRBJ2-7	CASSETGSDEQYF	TGCGCCAGCAGTGAGACAGGGAGCGACGAGCAGTACTTC
NA	TRBV20-1	NA	TRBJ2-7	CSARTQDSYEQYF	TGCAGTGCTAGAACTCAGGATAGTTACGAGCAGTACTTC
NA	TRBV6-2/TRBV6-3	NA	TRBJ2-3	CASRPSGDTDTQYF	TGTGCCAGCAGGCCCAGCGGAGACACAGATACGCAGTATTTT
NA	TRBV6-2/TRBV6-3	many	TRBJ2-7	CASSYDGYEQYF	TGTGCCAGCAGTTATGACGGTTACGAGCAGTACTTC
NA	TRBV3-1	many	TRBJ2-7	CASSQAASRRTYEQYF	TGTGCCAGCAGCCAAGCTGCCTCGAGGAGGACCTACGAGCAGTACTTC
TRBD2	TRBV20-1	many	TRBJ2-7	CSASDDRGSSYEQYF	TGCAGTGCTAGCGATGACCGCGGGAGCTCCTACGAGCAGTACTTC
NA	TRBV4-3	NA	TRBJ1-1	CASSQDGGGRRRDVTEAFF	TGCGCCAGCAGCCAAGATGGCGGGGGCAGGAGGAGGGATGTGACTGAAGCTTTCTTT
NA	TRBV30	NA	TRBJ2-7	CAWRRAGTYEQYF	TGTGCCTGGAGGAGGGCGGGAACCTACGAGCAGTACTTC
NA	TRBV7-9	many	TRBJ1-1	CASSLVSRGAEAFF	TGTGCCAGCAGCTTAGTAAGCAGGGGCGCTGAAGCTTTCTTT
TRBD1	TRBV12-3/TRBV12-4	many	TRBJ1-2	CASSTLFAGTGPGGYTF	TGTGCCAGCAGCACACTTTTTGCCGGGACAGGGCCGGGCGGCTACACCTTC
NA	TRBV18	many	TRBJ2-5	CASSPLGEETQYF	TGTGCCAGCTCACCACTAGGAGAGGAGACCCAGTACTTC
TRBD2	TRBV28	many	TRBJ2-3	CASSSSGLEADTQYF	TGTGCCAGCAGCTCTTCGGGACTAGAAGCAGATACGCAGTATTTT
NA	TRBV5-1	NA	TRBJ2-7	CASKNGGLTYEQYF	TGCGCCAGCAAAAACGGGGGCTTAACCTACGAGCAGTACTTC
NA	TRBV27	few	TRBJ2-2	CASSLSFRGRTGELFF	TGTGCCAGCAGTTTATCATTCAGGGGACGCACCGGGGAGCTGTTTTTT
TRBD2	TRBV28	many	TRBJ2-1	CASMNPGLGNNEQFF	TGTGCCAGCATGAACCCGGGACTAGGTAACAATGAGCAGTTCTTC
NA	TRBV9	NA	TRBJ2-3	CASSVWGAGGTDTQYF	TGTGCCAGCAGCGTATGGGGCGCAGGGGGCACAGATACGCAGTATTTT
NA	TRBV30	many	TRBJ1-2	CAWAWAGVNYGYTF	TGTGCCTGGGCCTGGGCAGGGGTTAACTATGGCTACACCTTC
NA	TRBV7-2	NA	TRBJ2-5	CASSDAAQTQYF	TGTGCCAGCAGCGATGCAGCCCAGACCCAGTACTTC
TRBD2	TRBV7-9	many	TRBJ2-3	CASSFATSGSADTQYF	TGTGCCAGCAGCTTCGCGACTAGCGGGAGCGCAGATACGCAGTATTTT
NA	TRBV5-1	many	TRBJ1-2	CASSLVGNYGYTF	TGTGCCAGCAGTTTAGTCGGCAACTATGGCTACACCTTC
TRBD1	TRBV10-3	NA	TRBJ1-5	CAISGDRGPNQPQHF	TGTGCCATCAGTGGGGACAGGGGGCCCAATCAGCCCCAGCATTTT
NA	TRBV6-5	NA	TRBJ2-5	CASSYSKGWQETQYF	TGTGCCAGCAGTTACTCGAAAGGGTGGCAAGAGACCCAGTACTTC
NA	TRBV30	many	TRBJ1-1	CAWSQPGEAFF	TGTGCCTGGAGCCAACCGGGGGAAGCTTTCTTT
NA	TRBV11-3	NA	TRBJ2-1	CASQRGHEQFF	TGTGCCAGCCAGAGGGGCCATGAGCAGTTCTTC
TRBD2	TRBV12-3/TRBV12-4	NA	TRBJ2-7	CASTPGLEIYEQYF	TGTGCCAGCACCCCAGGACTAGAAATCTACGAGCAGTACTTC
TRBD1	TRBV7-2	many	TRBJ2-7	CASSPPQTGHSSYEQYF	TGTGCCAGCAGCCCTCCTCAGACAGGGCACTCCTCCTACGAGCAGTACTTC
NA	TRBV2	NA	TRBJ1-2	CASSDRAERYGYTF	TGTGCCAGCAGTGATAGGGCCGAGAGGTATGGCTACACCTTC
TRBD1	TRBV29-1	many	TRBJ2-3	CSVAPGTGYGDTQYF	TGCAGCGTTGCTCCCGGGACAGGGTATGGAGATACGCAGTATTTT
NA	TRBV6-1	many	TRBJ2-5	CASRGRVRSTQYF	TGTGCCAGCAGGGGAAGGGTTCGCTCGACCCAGTACTTC
NA	TRBV20-1	few	TRBJ2-3	CSARDPVSSTDTQYF	TGCAGTGCTAGAGACCCAGTTTCAAGCACAGATACGCAGTATTTT
NA	TRBV28	NA	TRBJ2-3	CASSFDSLTDTQYF	TGTGCCAGCAGTTTCGACAGCCTCACAGATACGCAGTATTTT
NA	TRBV7-2	many	TRBJ2-3	CASSFAPRTDTQYF	TGTGCCAGCAGCTTTGCACCTCGCACAGATACGCAGTATTTT
TRBD1	TRBV6-1	NA	TRBJ2-7	CASSSTGVRKEQYF	TGTGCCAGCAGTTCGACAGGGGTGAGAAAAGAGCAGTACTTC
NA	TRBV3-1	few	TRBJ1-5	CASSLGTGWDQPQHF	TGTGCCAGCAGCCTTGGGACCGGGTGGGATCAGCCCCAGCATTTT
TRBD2	TRBV27	NA	TRBJ2-7	CASSPRTSRHEQYF	TGTGCCAGCAGTCCAAGGACTAGCAGACACGAGCAGTACTTC
NA	TRBV5-8	NA	TRBJ2-4	CASSQQVAKNIQYF	TGTGCCAGCAGCCAACAGGTAGCCAAAAACATTCAGTACTTC
NA	TRBV4-2	NA	TRBJ2-1	CASSQGMGANEQFF	TGTGCCAGCAGCCAAGGCATGGGAGCCAATGAGCAGTTCTTC
NA	TRBV27	few	TRBJ1-4	CASSAYNLGDEKLFF	TGTGCCAGCAGTGCTTATAATTTAGGGGATGAAAAACTGTTTTTT
NA	TRBV12-3/TRBV12-4	NA	TRBJ1-2	CASSLSEINYGYTF	TGTGCCAGCAGTTTGTCCGAGATCAACTATGGCTACACCTTC
NA	TRBV7-9	many	TRBJ2-7	CASSLVPGTDSYEQYF	TGTGCCAGCAGCTTAGTCCCCGGGACCGACTCCTACGAGCAGTACTTC
NA	TRBV28	few	TRBJ2-5	CASSLSRAQETQYF	TGTGCCAGCAGTTTAAGCAGGGCCCAAGAGACCCAGTACTTC
TRBD1	TRBV18	many	TRBJ2-4	CASSGTGVDIQYF	TGTGCCAGCTCAGGGACAGGGGTGGACATTCAGTACTTC
NA	TRBV5-1	NA	TRBJ1-3	CASSMGTSGNTIYF	TGCGCCAGCAGCATGGGGACCTCTGGAAACACCATATATTTT
TRBD1	TRBV2	NA	TRBJ2-2	CAANPLPGQGRGEGELFF	TGTGCCGCCAACCCCCTCCCGGGACAGGGACGTGGAGAGGGGGAGCTGTTTTTT